This is a list of T cell receptor beta chains from one sample in a study of T cells in localized non-small cell lung cancer. Here immunoSEQ multiplex PCR was the method, and the copy in TCRdb shows in-frame clones only, minus some. This table has 40,000 to 50,000 clones, around 83% appearing once. The input for sequencing was peripheral blood, taken before any cancer treatment. The receptors stem from a woman aged 18-49 years with stage III lung adenocarcinoma. Each CDR3 is given with its conserved first and last residue. The D gene is left open where the match is weak. Only part of the rows carry a size: once, few, many, or a class if the clone is expanded.

J: TRBJ1-2; size: NA; V: TRBV5-1; D: NA; CDR3: CASSSGVRGGGYTF; DNA: TGCGCCAGCAGCTCGGGGGTCCGGGGAGGTGGCTACACCTTC
J: TRBJ2-7; size: NA; V: TRBV5-1; D: NA; CDR3: CASTDGSYEQYF; DNA: TGCGCCAGCACGGACGGCTCCTACGAGCAGTACTTC
J: TRBJ2-7; size: NA; V: TRBV27; D: NA; CDR3: CASSVGRRRYEQYF; DNA: TGTGCCAGCAGTGTGGGACGCCGCCGCTACGAGCAGTACTTC
J: TRBJ2-1; size: NA; V: TRBV7-9; D: NA; CDR3: CASRQTNEQFF; DNA: TGTGCCAGCAGGCAAACTAATGAGCAGTTCTTC
J: TRBJ2-5; size: few; V: TRBV19; D: TRBD2; CDR3: CASSMRLAGDGETQYF; DNA: TGTGCCAGTAGTATGCGGCTAGCGGGGGATGGGGAGACCCAGTACTTC
J: TRBJ1-6; size: medium-sized; V: TRBV6-1; D: NA; CDR3: CASLFLRGANSPLHF; DNA: TGTGCCAGCCTGTTTCTTCGGGGCGCTAATTCACCCCTCCACTTT
J: TRBJ1-1; size: NA; V: TRBV7-9; D: NA; CDR3: CASTPREQLNTEAFF; DNA: TGTGCCAGCACCCCGAGGGAACAGTTGAACACTGAAGCTTTCTTT
J: TRBJ1-1; size: NA; V: TRBV7-9; D: NA; CDR3: CASNNYGTDKNTEAFF; DNA: TGTGCCAGCAACAATTACGGGACCGACAAGAACACTGAAGCTTTCTTT
J: TRBJ1-4; size: once; V: TRBV11-2; D: NA; CDR3: CASSSRVYEKLFF; DNA: TGTGCCAGCAGCTCTAGAGTTTATGAAAAACTGTTTTTT
J: TRBJ1-3; size: NA; V: TRBV7-9; D: NA; CDR3: CASSSTDPGNTIYF; DNA: TGTGCCAGCAGCTCGACTGACCCTGGAAACACCATATATTTT
J: TRBJ2-7; size: NA; V: TRBV7-3; D: TRBD2; CDR3: CASSLAPSGASYEQYF; DNA: TGTGCCAGCAGCTTAGCGCCTAGCGGGGCCTCCTACGAGCAGTACTTC
J: TRBJ2-3; size: NA; V: TRBV5-1; D: TRBD2; CDR3: CASSNFPGLFDF; DNA: TGCGCCAGCAGCAATTTCCCGGGACTATTTGATTTT
J: TRBJ1-3; size: NA; V: TRBV6-5; D: NA; CDR3: CASSRDFGSGNTIYF; DNA: TGTGCCAGCAGCCGGGACTTTGGGTCTGGAAACACCATATATTTT
J: TRBJ2-1; size: NA; V: TRBV7-2; D: TRBD2; CDR3: CASSPTSGGWDEQFF; DNA: TGTGCCAGCAGCCCGACTAGCGGGGGCTGGGATGAGCAGTTCTTC
J: TRBJ2-5; size: NA; V: TRBV6-5; D: NA; CDR3: CASSYNGQLQETQYF; DNA: TGTGCCAGCAGTTACAACGGACAGCTCCAAGAGACCCAGTACTTC
J: TRBJ1-2; size: NA; V: TRBV4-2; D: TRBD1; CDR3: CASSQGTGPYGYTF; DNA: TGTGCCAGCAGCCAAGGGACAGGGCCCTATGGCTACACCTTC
J: TRBJ2-7; size: NA; V: TRBV5-1; D: NA; CDR3: CASSRDNSYEQYF; DNA: TGCGCCAGCAGCCGGGACAACTCCTACGAGCAGTACTTC
J: TRBJ2-1; size: NA; V: TRBV11-2; D: NA; CDR3: CASSPYRVSYNEQFF; DNA: TGTGCCAGCAGCCCGTACAGGGTATCCTACAATGAGCAGTTCTTC
J: TRBJ2-7; size: NA; V: TRBV6-6; D: TRBD1; CDR3: CASRPQWGTGGLEQYF; DNA: TGTGCCAGCAGGCCTCAGTGGGGGACAGGGGGTCTCGAGCAGTACTTC
J: TRBJ1-1; size: NA; V: TRBV5-4; D: NA; CDR3: CASSHQDTEAFF; DNA: TGTGCCAGCAGCCACCAAGACACTGAAGCTTTCTTT
J: TRBJ2-7; size: NA; V: TRBV6-4; D: NA; CDR3: CASTSTGNPHEQYF; DNA: TGTGCCAGCACTTCCACAGGGAATCCCCACGAGCAGTACTTC
J: TRBJ2-1; size: NA; V: TRBV5-4; D: NA; CDR3: CASSPTLVQHYNEQFF; DNA: TGTGCCAGCAGCCCGACCCTGGTCCAGCACTACAATGAGCAGTTCTTC
J: TRBJ2-5; size: NA; V: TRBV4-1; D: TRBD2; CDR3: CASSQAGLAGGQETQYF; DNA: TGCGCCAGCAGCCAAGCGGGACTAGCGGGGGGGCAAGAGACCCAGTACTTC
J: TRBJ1-5; size: NA; V: TRBV5-1; D: NA; CDR3: CASSLGRGNQPQHF; DNA: TGCGCCAGCAGCTTGGGCAGGGGCAATCAGCCCCAGCATTTT
J: TRBJ2-7; size: NA; V: TRBV5-6; D: NA; CDR3: CASTRVQGAYEQYF; DNA: TGTGCCAGCACCCGGGTACAGGGCGCGTACGAGCAGTACTTC
J: TRBJ2-1; size: NA; V: TRBV7-3; D: NA; CDR3: CASSLPPGQQFF; DNA: TGTGCCAGCAGCTTACCCCCGGGCCAGCAGTTCTTC
J: TRBJ2-1; size: NA; V: TRBV19; D: TRBD1; CDR3: CASSIGTGINEQFF; DNA: TGTGCCAGTAGTATCGGGACAGGTATCAATGAGCAGTTCTTC
J: TRBJ2-7; size: NA; V: TRBV5-6; D: TRBD2; CDR3: CASSPGLAEALYEQYF; DNA: TGTGCCAGCAGCCCCGGACTAGCGGAGGCCTTGTACGAGCAGTACTTC
J: TRBJ1-1; size: NA; V: TRBV12-2; D: NA; CDR3: CASRLGTPGGTEAFF; DNA: TGTGCAAGTCGCTTAGGGACTCCCGGGGGCACTGAAGCTTTCTTT
J: TRBJ1-4; size: NA; V: TRBV19; D: NA; CDR3: CASTPSTNEKLFF; DNA: TGTGCCAGTACCCCGTCAACTAATGAAAAACTGTTTTTT
J: TRBJ2-1; size: NA; V: TRBV11-3; D: TRBD1; CDR3: CASSRGTGLYEQFF; DNA: TGTGCCAGCAGCCGCGGGACAGGCCTTTATGAGCAGTTCTTC
J: TRBJ2-1; size: NA; V: TRBV5-1; D: TRBD1; CDR3: CASSRGQGSYNEQFF; DNA: TGCGCCAGCAGCCGTGGACAGGGATCCTACAATGAGCAGTTCTTC
J: TRBJ2-7; size: NA; V: TRBV7-2; D: NA; CDR3: CASSLGSYEQYF; DNA: TGTGCCAGCAGCTTAGGCTCCTACGAGCAGTACTTC
J: TRBJ1-5; size: NA; V: TRBV6-1; D: NA; CDR3: CASSETTHQPQHF; DNA: TGTGCCAGCAGTGAGACAACCCATCAGCCCCAGCATTTT
J: TRBJ2-3; size: NA; V: TRBV7-3; D: TRBD2; CDR3: CASGAGVLDTQYF; DNA: TGTGCCAGCGGAGCGGGGGTTTTGGATACGCAGTATTTT
J: TRBJ2-3; size: NA; V: TRBV18; D: NA; CDR3: CASSQRGEDTQYF; DNA: TGTGCCAGCTCCCAACGAGGGGAGGATACGCAGTATTTT
J: TRBJ1-2; size: NA; V: TRBV27; D: NA; CDR3: CASSLKGPRDYGYTF; DNA: TGTGCCAGCAGTTTAAAAGGGCCAAGGGACTATGGCTACACCTTC
J: TRBJ2-1; size: NA; V: TRBV7-3; D: NA; CDR3: CASSLSGGGNNEQFF; DNA: TGTGCCAGCAGCTTAAGCGGCGGGGGCAACAATGAGCAGTTCTTC
J: TRBJ2-7; size: NA; V: TRBV18; D: TRBD1; CDR3: CASSPLGQGVPYEQYF; DNA: TGTGCCAGCTCACCCTTGGGACAGGGAGTTCCCTACGAGCAGTACTTC
J: TRBJ1-1; size: NA; V: TRBV11-2; D: TRBD1; CDR3: CASSLKAGGVAEAFF; DNA: TGTGCCAGCAGCTTAAAGGCAGGGGGCGTCGCTGAAGCTTTCTTT
J: TRBJ1-2; size: NA; V: TRBV29-1; D: TRBD1; CDR3: CSVSGQGAKGYTF; DNA: TGCAGCGTATCGGGACAGGGGGCGAAGGGCTACACCTTC
J: TRBJ2-1; size: once; V: TRBV9; D: NA; CDR3: CASSVAQEDEQFF; DNA: TGTGCCAGCAGCGTAGCTCAAGAAGATGAGCAGTTCTTC
J: TRBJ1-3; size: NA; V: TRBV7-2; D: NA; CDR3: CASGSSGNTIYF; DNA: TGTGCCAGCGGGAGCTCTGGAAACACCATATATTTT
J: TRBJ1-1; size: few; V: TRBV2; D: NA; CDR3: CASSVEGTEAFF; DNA: TGTGCCAGCAGTGTTGAGGGCACTGAAGCTTTCTTT
J: TRBJ1-6; size: NA; V: TRBV7-3; D: TRBD1; CDR3: CASSRQGLDSPLHF; DNA: TGTGCCAGCAGTCGACAGGGTTTGGATTCACCCCTCCACTTT
J: TRBJ2-5; size: NA; V: TRBV6-5; D: TRBD2; CDR3: CASSYSGRRETQYF; DNA: TGTGCCAGCAGTTACTCCGGGAGGAGAGAGACCCAGTACTTC
J: TRBJ1-1; size: NA; V: TRBV9; D: TRBD1; CDR3: CASSVSGTGETEAFF; DNA: TGTGCCAGCAGCGTCTCCGGGACAGGGGAAACTGAAGCTTTCTTT
J: TRBJ1-1; size: NA; V: TRBV5-6; D: NA; CDR3: CASSLSGDTEAFF; DNA: TGTGCCAGCAGCTTATCTGGGGACACTGAAGCTTTCTTT
J: TRBJ2-3; size: NA; V: TRBV7-9; D: NA; CDR3: CASSPLGRSDTQYF; DNA: TGTGCCAGCAGCCCTTTGGGCCGGTCAGATACGCAGTATTTT
J: TRBJ2-1; size: NA; V: TRBV7-8; D: TRBD1; CDR3: CASSYRGRGDEQFF; DNA: TGTGCCAGCAGCTACAGGGGGCGCGGGGATGAGCAGTTCTTC
J: TRBJ1-6; size: NA; V: TRBV10-2; D: NA; CDR3: CASSPNPDGGSPLHF; DNA: TGCGCCAGCAGTCCAAACCCAGACGGTGGTTCACCCCTCCACTTT
J: TRBJ2-7; size: NA; V: TRBV4-1; D: TRBD1; CDR3: CASSQGQGAGEQYF; DNA: TGCGCCAGCAGCCAAGGACAGGGGGCAGGCGAGCAGTACTTC
J: TRBJ2-5; size: NA; V: TRBV7-8; D: TRBD1; CDR3: CASSPRTGKETQYF; DNA: TGTGCCAGCAGCCCACGGACAGGAAAAGAGACCCAGTACTTC